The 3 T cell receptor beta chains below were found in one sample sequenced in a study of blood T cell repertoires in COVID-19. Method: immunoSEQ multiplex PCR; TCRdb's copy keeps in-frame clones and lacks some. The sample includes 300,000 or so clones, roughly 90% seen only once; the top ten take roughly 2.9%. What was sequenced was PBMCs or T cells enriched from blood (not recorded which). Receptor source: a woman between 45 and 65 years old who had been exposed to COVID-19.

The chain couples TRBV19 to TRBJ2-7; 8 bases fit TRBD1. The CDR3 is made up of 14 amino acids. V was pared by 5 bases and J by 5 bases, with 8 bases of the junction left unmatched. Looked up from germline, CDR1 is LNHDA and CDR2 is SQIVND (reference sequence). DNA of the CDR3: TGTGCCAGTAGTCCTTCTCGGACAGGGAACGAGCAGTACTTC. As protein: CASSPSRTGNEQYF. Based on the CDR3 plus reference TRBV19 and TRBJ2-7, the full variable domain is DGGITQSPKYLFRKEGQNVTLSCEQNLNHDAMYWYRQDPGQGLRLIYYSQIVNDFQKGDIAEGYSVSREKKESFPLTVTSAQKNPTAFYLCASSPSRTGNEQYFGPGTRLTVT.

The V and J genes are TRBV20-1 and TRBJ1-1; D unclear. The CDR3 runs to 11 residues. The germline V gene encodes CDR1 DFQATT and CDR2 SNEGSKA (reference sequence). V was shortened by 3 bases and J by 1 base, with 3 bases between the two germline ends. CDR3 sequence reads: CSASGNTEAFF. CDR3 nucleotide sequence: TGCAGTGCTAGCGGGAACACTGAAGCTTTCTTT.

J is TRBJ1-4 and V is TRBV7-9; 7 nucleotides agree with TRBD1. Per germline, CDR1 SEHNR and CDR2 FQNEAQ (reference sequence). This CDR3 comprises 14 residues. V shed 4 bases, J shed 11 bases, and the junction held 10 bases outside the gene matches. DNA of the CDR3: TGTGCCAGCAGCTCGTCCGGGACACAGGGGAAACTGTTTTTT. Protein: CASSSSGTQGKLFF. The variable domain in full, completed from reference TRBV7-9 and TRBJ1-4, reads DTGVSQNPRHKITKRGQNVTFRCDPISEHNRLYWYRQTLGQGPEFLTYFQNEAQLEKSRLLSDRFSAERPKGSFSTLEIQRTEQGDSAMYLCASSSSGTQGKLFFGSGTQLSVL.